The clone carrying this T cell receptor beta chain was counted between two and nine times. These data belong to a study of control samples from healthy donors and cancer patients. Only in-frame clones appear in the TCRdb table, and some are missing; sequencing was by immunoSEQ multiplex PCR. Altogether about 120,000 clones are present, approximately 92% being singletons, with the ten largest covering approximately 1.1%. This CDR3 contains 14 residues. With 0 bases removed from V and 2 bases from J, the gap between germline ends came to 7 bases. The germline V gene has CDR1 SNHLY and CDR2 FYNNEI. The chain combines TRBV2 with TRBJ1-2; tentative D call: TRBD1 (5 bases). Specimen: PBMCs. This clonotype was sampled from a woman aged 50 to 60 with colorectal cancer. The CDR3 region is CASSEAGTNYGYTF. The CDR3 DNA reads TGTGCCAGCAGTGAAGCAGGGACGAACTATGGCTACACCTTC.